A single sample is the source of the 30 T cell receptor beta chains below, sequenced in a study of human T cells and chemical hapten exposure. Described time point: patch test 1, 2 weeks after DPC sensitization. Treatment specified: therapeutic diphenylcyclopropenone sensitization with weekly scalp DPC. Via MiXCR, TCRdb re-called the RACE reads, giving one row per CDR3 protein. The profile shows under 450,000 distinct CDR3 sequences, 4.8% of them singletons. The material was whole blood, obtained in connection with sensitization to the hapten diphenylcyclopropenone (DPC). These receptors all stem from a woman in her forties or fifties with alopecia areata. Some clones in this sample may be carry-over from other donors' samples.

Ten or more counts support this clonotype. V is TRBV4-3 and J is TRBJ2-1; TRBD1 aligns across 7 bases. The CDR3 is made up of 12 amino acids. The junction had 5 bases not matched to a gene; V was cut back by 0 bases and J by 15 bases. Germline V gives CDR1 LGHNA, CDR2 YSLEER. CDR3 protein: CASSQERGPLFF. The DNA for the CDR3 is TGCGCCAGCAGCCAAGAAAGGGGGCCTCTGTTCTTC.

This clonotype was seen more than once but under ten times. The V call is TRBV15, the J call TRBJ2-1; no definite D call. The V and J ends lost 0 bases and 9 bases respectively, with 9 bases between them. Germline V gene sequence: CDR1 LNHNV, CDR2 YYDKDF (reference sequence). The CDR3 covers 13 residues. The CDR3 is CATSRDRLPEQFF. In nucleotides, the CDR3 is TGTGCCACCAGCAGAGATCGGCTACCTGAGCAGTTCTTC.

This clonotype has more than one count but fewer than ten. The chain links TRBV12-3 or TRBV12-4 to TRBJ1-2, with D maybe TRBD1 (6 bases). V lost 2 bases and J 4 bases, leaving 11 bases between the germline ends. CDR3 length: 14 residues. In nucleotides, the CDR3 is TGTGCCAGCAGTTTATCGGACAGCTCCTATGGCTACACCTTC. This gives the protein CASSLSDSSYGYTF.

This clonotype was seen ten or more times. The chain recombines TRBV18 with TRBJ2-1; weak D call: TRBD1 (6 bases). The V end lost 5 bases, the J end lost 0 bases, and 14 bases lay between the germline ends. The CDR3 has 16 residues. Germline V gene sequence: CDR1 KGHSH, CDR2 LQKENI. Here the CDR3 reads CASSVSGTLSYNEQFF. CDR3 nucleotide sequence: TGTGCCAGCTCAGTTTCAGGGACACTCTCCTACAATGAGCAGTTCTTC.

This clonotype was detected many times. The chain uses TRBV9 and TRBJ1-6; D is uncertain. Trimming took 1 base from V and 5 from J, leaving 7 bases between them. The CDR3 has 14 amino acids. Germline CDR1 SGDLS, CDR2 YYNGEE. CDR3 bases: TGTGCCAGCAGCGTAAACAGCGATAATTCACCCCTCCACTTT. Its translation: CASSVNSDNSPLHF.

In its sample, this clonotype was seen many times. The chain couples TRBV20-1 to TRBJ1-1, with 9 bases lining up with TRBD1. The germline CDR1 and CDR2 sequences are DFQATT and SNEGSKA (reference sequence). V shed 1 base and J 1 base; nucleotides not matched to a gene: 4. This CDR3 comprises 15 residues. CDR3 in amino acids: CSARGTGDWNTEAFF. The CDR3 DNA sequence: TGCAGTGCTAGAGGGACAGGGGACTGGAACACTGAAGCTTTCTTT.

In regard to this clonotype: This may be a read error: a much more frequent sequence differs by one nucleotide. The chain employs TRBV28 and TRBJ2-1; D is uncertain. This CDR3 is 14 amino acids long. Looked up from germline, CDR1 is MDHEN and CDR2 is SYDVKM. V was cut by 6 bases and J by 2 bases, with 11 bases left in between. Here the CDR3 reads CASSRESAYNEQFF. CDR3 sequence (DNA): TGTGCCAGCAGCCGCGAGAGCGCCTACAATGAGCAGTTCTTC. Combining the CDR3 with reference TRBV28 and TRBJ2-1 gives the whole variable domain DVKVTQSSRYLVKRTGEKVFLECVQDMDHENMFWYRQDPGLGLRLIYFSYDVKMKEKGDIPEGYSVSREKKERFSLILESASTNQTSMYLCASSRESAYNEQFFGPGTRLTVL.

This chain connects TRBV10-3 to TRBJ2-1, with 9 bases identical to TRBD2. Germline CDR1 ENHRY, CDR2 SYGVKD. The CDR3 loop spans 15 amino acids. The junction had 4 bases not matched to a gene; V was cut back by 3 bases and J by 4 bases. The chain's CDR3 is CAISDGGGAYNEQFF. The CDR3 nucleotides are TGTGCCATCAGTGATGGCGGGGGGGCGTACAATGAGCAGTTCTTC.

This clonotype was counted only a few times. The chain links TRBV13 to TRBJ2-1; 8 positions agree with TRBD2. From germline, CDR1 is PRHDT and CDR2 FYEKMQ (reference sequence). The CDR3 has 15 amino acids. V shed 4 bases, J shed 6 bases, and the junction held 8 bases outside the gene matches. The CDR3 sequence: CASSSPGGPSNEQFF. CDR3 bases: TGTGCCAGCAGCTCACCGGGGGGGCCGAGCAATGAGCAGTTCTTC.

This clonotype was counted ten times or more. The J gene is TRBJ2-1, the V gene TRBV24-1; D gene uncertain. The germline gives CDR1 KGHDR, CDR2 SFDVKD. There are 15 residues in the CDR3. Deletions cut 3 bases from V and 0 bases from J, with 8 bases between. CDR3 sequence (DNA): TGTGCCACCAGTGATAGTGGTAGCTCCTACAATGAGCAGTTCTTC. Its protein product is CATSDSGSSYNEQFF.

The chain links TRBV6-5 to TRBJ1-2; D is ambiguous. Trimming shortened V by 0 bases and J by 4 bases, and 6 bases separated the two germline ends. The germline V gene encodes CDR1 MNHEY and CDR2 SVGAGI. The CDR3 is made up of 13 amino acids. The CDR3 sequence is CASSYSLSYGYTF. As DNA, the CDR3 is TGTGCCAGCAGTTACTCACTGAGCTATGGCTACACCTTC.

This clonotype was seen repeatedly, ten times or more. The V gene is TRBV18, the J gene TRBJ1-1; a weak D match, TRBD1 (5 bases). Germline CDR1 reads KGHSH; CDR2 reads LQKENI. This CDR3 is 12 amino acids long. Trimming left V 4 bases short and J 8 bases short, with 11 bases between. The CDR3 loop is CASSLGRSEAFF. For the CDR3, the DNA is TGTGCCAGCTCACTGGGACGGTCGGAAGCTTTCTTT.

This clonotype was picked up many times. The chain employs TRBV12-3 or TRBV12-4 and TRBJ1-1; no reliable D call. This CDR3 has 12 amino acids. Trimming left V 6 bases short and J 8 bases short, with 13 bases between. The CDR3 here is CASSFGGAEAFF. CDR3 in DNA: TGTGCCAGCAGCTTCGGAGGAGCCGAAGCTTTCTTT.

This clonotype has ten or more counts. This rearrangement joins TRBV7-2 to TRBJ2-1, with 9 bases fitting TRBD2. The CDR3 spans 15 residues. Germline V gene sequence: CDR1 SGHTA, CDR2 FQGNSA. With 5 bases clipped from V and 4 bases from J, the junction kept 6 bases outside the gene matches. The CDR3 DNA sequence: TGTGCCAGCAGCCTACTTAGCGGGAGTTACAATGAGCAGTTCTTC. As protein: CASSLLSGSYNEQFF. Together with reference TRBV7-2 and TRBJ2-1, the CDR3 gives the full variable domain: GAGVSQSPSNKVTEKGKDVELRCDPISGHTALYWYRQSLGQGLEFLIYFQGNSAPDKSGLPSDRFSAERTGGSVSTLTIQRTQQEDSAVYLCASSLLSGSYNEQFFGPGTRLTVL.

This clonotype was seen more than once but under ten times. The chain couples TRBV2 to TRBJ2-2; TRBD1 matches 7 bases. The junction had 9 bases not matched to a gene; V was cut back by 4 bases and J by 4 bases. The CDR3 contains 16 residues. Per germline, CDR1 SNHLY and CDR2 FYNNEI. The CDR3, as DNA: TGTGCCAGCAGTGGGGCGAGGGGGCGCGGCACCGGGGAGCTGTTTTTT. It codes for CASSGARGRGTGELFF.

This clonotype was found many times. The V gene is TRBV10-3, the J gene TRBJ1-1, with D hard to call. Per germline, CDR1 ENHRY and CDR2 SYGVKD. The V gene lost 1 base and the J gene lost 1 base, with 4 bases spanning the gap. CDR3 size: 13 residues. CDR3 bases: TGTGCCATCAGTGAGTTACAGAACACTGAAGCTTTCTTT. Protein product: CAISELQNTEAFF.

Many counts were recorded for this clonotype. The chain recombines TRBV28 with TRBJ1-2; D not resolved. This CDR3 contains 13 residues. CDR1 MDHEN and CDR2 SYDVKM come from the germline V gene. V was clipped by 6 bases and J by 2 bases, with 10 bases between them. CDR3 in DNA: TGTGCCAGCAGCCGAGGACGGAACTATGGCTACACCTTC. Its translation is CASSRGRNYGYTF.

The rearrangement joins TRBV3-1 to TRBJ1-2, with D tentatively TRBD1 (6 bases). Germline V lookup: CDR1 LGHDT, CDR2 YNNKEL (reference sequence). CDR3 size: 13 residues. Trimming shortened V by 6 bases and J by 7 bases, and 15 bases separated the two germline ends. CDR3 bases: TGTGCCAGCAGGGCAGGGGAGGCCTTTGGCTACACCTTC. Its translation: CASRAGEAFGYTF.

In this sample, this clonotype turned up a few times. The V gene is TRBV11-3, the J gene TRBJ2-1, with 16 nucleotides matching TRBD2. CDR1 is SGHNT, CDR2 YENEEA, per germline. The CDR3 is made up of 19 amino acids. J lost 4 bases, V lost 5 bases, and 11 bases had no gene match. The CDR3 sequence is CASSPGTSGGATGYNEQFF. DNA for the CDR3: TGTGCCAGCAGCCCCGGGACTAGCGGGGGGGCGACGGGATACAATGAGCAGTTCTTC.

This clonotype occurred many times. This chain uses TRBV25-1 with TRBJ2-7; a weak D match, TRBD2 (7 bases). The V gene's germline CDR1 is MGHDK and CDR2 SYGVNS. The CDR3 runs 15 residues. Trimming pared 2 bases from V and 1 base from J, leaving 12 bases between. CDR3 nucleotide sequence: TGTGCCAGCAGTGAAGGCGGGGGCCTTTCCTACGAGCAGTACTTC. Its translation: CASSEGGGLSYEQYF.

This clonotype was found many times. DNA of the CDR3: TGTGCCAGCAGCTTGGAGACAGGTGATGGCTACACCTTC. Translating it yields CASSLETGDGYTF. This chain links TRBV5-4 with TRBJ1-2; D perhaps matches TRBD1 (6 bases). Germline V lookup: CDR1 SGHNT, CDR2 YYREEE (reference sequence). V gave up 0 bases and J gave up 6 bases, with 9 bases separating them. The CDR3 contains 13 residues.

Turning to this clonotype: Given a much more abundant clone one base away, this may be a read error. The chain couples TRBV12-3 or TRBV12-4 to TRBJ2-5, with D possibly TRBD1 on 5 matching bases. The CDR3 loop spans 13 amino acids. CDR3 DNA: TGTGCCAGCAGTTTGTCAGGGCTAGAGGCCCAGTACTTC. Translating gives CASSLSGLEAQYF.

Here the CDR3 reads CASSPRSGAHTDTQYF. In DNA form, the CDR3 reads TGTGCCAGCTCCCCGCGTTCGGGGGCCCACACAGATACGCAGTATTTT. The genes are TRBV18 and TRBJ2-3; D could derive from TRBD1 or TRBD2 (6 bases each). The V and J ends lost 6 bases and 2 bases respectively, with 18 bases between them. CDR3 length: 16 amino acids. Germline loops: CDR1 KGHSH, CDR2 LQKENI.

The chain has TRBV27 and TRBJ1-5; 9 bases fit TRBD1. The junction had 9 bases not matched to a gene; V was cut back by 3 bases and J by 6 bases. In germline, CDR1 is MNHEY, CDR2 SMNVEV (reference sequence). This CDR3 has 16 residues. CDR3 nucleotides: TGTGCCAGCAGTTTCCTTGGACAGGGGACCGGTCAGCCCCAGCATTTT. Its protein product is CASSFLGQGTGQPQHF.

The V and J genes are TRBV6-5 and TRBJ2-3, with D perhaps matching TRBD1 or TRBD2 (5 bases each). Per germline, CDR1 MNHEY and CDR2 SVGAGI. The CDR3 runs 17 residues. V was shortened by 5 bases and J by 2 bases, with 20 bases between the two germline ends. The CDR3 region is CASSIGAGALSTDTQYF. The CDR3 nucleotides read TGTGCCAGCAGTATAGGGGCCGGGGCACTATCCACAGATACGCAGTATTTT.

This clonotype has at least ten counts. The genes are TRBV28 and TRBJ1-1; the D gene is possibly TRBD1 (6 bases). The CDR3 loop spans 16 amino acids. Deletions cut 9 bases from V and 0 bases from J, with 20 bases between. Germline CDR1 is MDHEN and CDR2 is SYDVKM. The CDR3 DNA is TGTGCCAGTCGGTCGGGGGGGGCTACACTGAACACTGAAGCTTTCTTT. Residues: CASRSGGATLNTEAFF.

The J gene is TRBJ1-1, the V gene TRBV6-1, with TRBD1 as a possible D gene (5 bases). The CDR3 has 17 amino acids. Germline CDR1 reads MNHNS; CDR2 reads SASEGT. Trimming took 2 bases from V and 4 from J, leaving 20 bases between them. The CDR3, as DNA: TGTGCCAGCAGTGAATTTTTTCCCGGGGCCTTGACCACTGAAGCTTTCTTT. It yields the protein CASSEFFPGALTTEAFF.

Ten or more counts support this clonotype. V is TRBV6-5 and J is TRBJ2-7; D gene unclear. There are 15 residues in the CDR3. The germline CDR1 and CDR2 sequences are MNHEY and SVGAGI. V lost 6 bases, J lost 2 bases, and 17 bases lay in between. As DNA, the CDR3 is TGTGCCAGCAGCCTTCTTCCGACGGCCCCCTACGAGCAGTACTTC. Encoded protein: CASSLLPTAPYEQYF.

This clonotype was counted at least ten times. The V and J genes are TRBV29-1 and TRBJ2-2; D possibly matches TRBD1 or TRBD2 (5 bases each). The CDR3 length is 14 residues. V was clipped by 5 bases and J by 5 bases, with 15 bases between them. Germline V CDR1 and CDR2: SQVTM, ANQGSEA. As DNA, the CDR3 is TGCAGCGTTTCCGGGGCAATAAGGACCGGGGAGCTGTTTTTT. It specifies CSVSGAIRTGELFF.

The rearrangement links TRBV5-6 to TRBJ2-7; tentatively, D is TRBD2 (6 bases). CDR3 size: 15 residues. Trimming took 0 bases from V and 2 from J, leaving 12 bases between them. CDR1 and CDR2 from the germline V gene are SGHDT and YYEEEE. CDR3 bases: TGTGCCAGCAGCTTGGATCGGGGGAAAGCCTACGAGCAGTACTTC. As protein: CASSLDRGKAYEQYF.